The 24 T cell receptor beta chains listed next were all sequenced from one sample in a study of OX40 agonist ivuxolimab in advanced cancers. Sequencing used immunoSEQ multiplex PCR; TCRdb keeps in-frame clones, though not all of them. The sample yields about 95,000 clones, roughly nine tenths seen once. The sample in question was CD4+ or CD8+ T cells sorted from blood, obtained in a trial of the OX40 agonist ivuxolimab. These receptors were taken from an adult with an advanced solid tumor such as melanoma, head and neck, liver or kidney cancer.

The chain employs TRBV6-5 and TRBJ1-3; D uncertain. Looked up from germline, CDR1 is MNHEY and CDR2 is SVGAGI. The germline V and J ends were trimmed by 7 bases and 4 bases, with 14 bases remaining between them. The CDR3 is 14 amino acids. This CDR3 reads CASKMGEAGNTIYF. Here the CDR3 DNA reads TGTGCCAGCAAAATGGGAGAAGCGGGAAACACCATATATTTT.

V is TRBV5-1 and J is TRBJ1-1; D unresolved. Trimming pared 0 bases from V and 5 bases from J, leaving 11 bases between. Germline CDR1 is SGHRS and CDR2 is YFSETQ. The CDR3 sequence is 14 residues long. The CDR3 DNA reads TGCGCCAGCAGCTTGGAGATATCGGCGACTGAAGCTTTCTTT. This codes for CASSLEISATEAFF. The entire variable domain, with the rest obtained from reference TRBV5-1 and TRBJ1-1, is as follows: KAGVTQTPRYLIKTRGQQVTLSCSPISGHRSVSWYQQTPGQGLQFLFEYFSETQRNKGNFPGRFSGRQFSNSRSEMNVSTLELGDSALYLCASSLEISATEAFFGQGTRLTVV.

The chain joins TRBV6-5 to TRBJ1-5, with D uncertain. Deletions cut 6 bases from V and 3 bases from J, with 15 bases between. Germline loops: CDR1 MNHEY, CDR2 SVGAGI. The CDR3 extends over 15 amino acids. CDR3 loop: CASRAGPRLNQPQHF. The CDR3 bases are TGTGCCAGCAGGGCAGGACCTCGGCTCAATCAGCCCCAGCATTTT.

V usage is TRBV30 and J usage is TRBJ1-5; TRBD1 aligns across 9 bases. The trim removed 0 bases at V and 7 bases at J, leaving 7 bases unmatched. The CDR3 extends over 15 amino acids. Looked up from germline, CDR1 is GTSNPN and CDR2 is SVGIG (reference sequence). CDR3 sequence (DNA): TGTGCCTGGAGTGTAGGGGGGACAGGGAACCAGCCCCAGCATTTT. Protein sequence: CAWSVGGTGNQPQHF.

This clone appeared a single time. V usage is TRBV5-1 and J usage is TRBJ2-1; no reliable D call. Germline V gene sequence: CDR1 SGHRS, CDR2 YFSETQ. V was pared by 4 bases and J by 0 bases, with 11 bases between. The CDR3 extends over 15 amino acids. In DNA form, the CDR3 reads TGCGCCAGCAGCAGGAGTGAGAGCTCCTACAATGAGCAGTTCTTC. Encoded protein: CASSRSESSYNEQFF.

The gene calls are TRBV9 and TRBJ1-2; tentatively, D is TRBD1 (5 bases). V lost 0 bases to trimming and J lost 4 bases, with 10 bases between them. The V gene's germline CDR1 is SGDLS and CDR2 YYNGEE. The CDR3 has 14 residues. The CDR3 region has the DNA TGTGCCAGCAGCGTAGACCCTCAGGGCTATGGCTACACCTTC. Its translation is CASSVDPQGYGYTF.

The V gene is TRBV11-2, the J gene TRBJ2-3; D perhaps matches TRBD2 (7 bases). V shed 4 bases and J shed 4 bases, with 12 bases lying between them. CDR1 and CDR2 (germline): SGHAT, FQNNGV. This CDR3 comprises 14 residues. CDR3 loop: CASSSGGGADTQYF. The CDR3 DNA is TGTGCCAGCAGCTCAGGAGGGGGGGCAGATACGCAGTATTTT. Full variable domain (remainder filled in from reference TRBV11-2 and TRBJ2-3): EAGVAQSPRYKIIEKRQSVAFWCNPISGHATLYWYQQILGQGPKLLIQFQNNGVVDDSQLPKDRFSAERLKGVDSTLKIQPAKLEDSAVYLCASSSGGGADTQYFGPGTRLTVL.

The V and J genes are TRBV6-6 and TRBJ2-5; 12 bases match TRBD1. V dropped 6 bases and J dropped 6; count of bases not matched to a gene: 5. The V gene's germline CDR1 is MNHNY and CDR2 SVGAGI (reference sequence). CDR3 size: 14 residues. CDR3 bases: TGTGCCAGCAGGCCGGGACAGGGGGCGAAGACCCAGTACTTC. Protein: CASRPGQGAKTQYF.

The V and J genes are TRBV5-1 and TRBJ1-5; D gene ambiguous. Germline CDR1 and CDR2: SGHRS and YFSETQ. This CDR3 contains 16 residues. V was pared by 1 base and J by 7 bases, with 18 bases between. This CDR3 is CASSLRPGGPGQPQHF. CDR3 nucleotides: TGCGCCAGCAGCTTGAGGCCAGGCGGACCGGGGCAGCCCCAGCATTTT.

To note about this clone: At one end the junction does not follow the germline gene, possibly because of a read error. For the CDR3, the DNA is TGTGCCAGCAGTTATTCACCAGAATCGGGACAGCTTCTCTTC. Amino acids: CASSYSPESGQLLF. The gene calls are TRBV6-6 and TRBJ2-1; TRBD1 aligns across 7 bases. Germline-derived CDR1 and CDR2 are MNHNY and SVGAGI (reference sequence). The CDR3 contains 14 residues.

The chain joins TRBV7-2 to TRBJ1-1, with a tentative D call TRBD1 (6 bases). The length of the CDR3 is 15 residues. Trimming pared 6 bases from V and 0 bases from J, leaving 14 bases between. The germline CDR1 and CDR2 sequences are SGHTA and FQGNSA. In DNA, the CDR3 is TGTGCCAGCAGTAAAGCCGGGGGGCTGAACACTGAAGCTTTCTTT. Amino acid sequence: CASSKAGGLNTEAFF.

The V and J genes are TRBV6-5 and TRBJ1-4, with 8 bases fitting TRBD1. Germline CDR1 MNHEY, CDR2 SVGAGI. The V segment lost 4 bases and the J segment 5 bases; nucleotides outside the gene matches: 6. This CDR3 region has 15 residues. Here the CDR3 DNA reads TGTGCCAGCAGTTCGCCAGGGGGCGTGAATGAAAAACTGTTTTTT. This translates into CASSSPGGVNEKLFF.

As regards this clone: The junction differs from germline at one of its ends, possibly a read error. The genes are TRBV7-7 and TRBJ1-1; 7 nucleotides match TRBD1. The length of the CDR3 is 13 residues. Germline V lookup: CDR1 SSHAT, CDR2 FNYEAQ (reference sequence). This CDR3 reads CASSQDRDTEAFF. CDR3 coding DNA: TGTGCTAGCAGCCAAGACAGGGACACTGAAGCTTTCTTT. The whole variable domain, remainder taken from reference TRBV7-7 and TRBJ1-1, is GAGVSQSPRYKVTKRGQDVTLRCDPISSHATLYWYQQALGQGPEFLTYFNYEAQPDKSGLPSDRFSAERPEGSISTLTIQRTEQRDSAMYRCASSQDRDTEAFFGQGTRLTVV.

The gene calls are TRBV28 and TRBJ2-1, with 12 nucleotides matching TRBD1. V shed 5 bases, J shed 7 bases, and the junction held 9 bases outside the gene matches. This CDR3 has 16 residues. Germline values: CDR1 MDHEN, CDR2 SYDVKM. The DNA for the CDR3 is TGTGCCAGCAGTCGGGTGAGGGACAGGGGGCCAAATGAGCAGTTCTTC. Residues: CASSRVRDRGPNEQFF.

The chain uses TRBV6-1 and TRBJ1-2; D not certain. There are 14 residues in the CDR3. The V end was cut by 2 bases, the J end by 0 bases, with 7 bases between. Germline CDR1 and CDR2: MNHNS and SASEGT. The CDR3 DNA reads as TGTGCCAGCAGTGAAATGGCTTCTAACTATGGCTACACCTTC. It is translated as CASSEMASNYGYTF.

The chain uses TRBV5-5 and TRBJ1-5, with D unresolved. Per germline, CDR1 SGHKS and CDR2 YYEKEE (reference sequence). This CDR3 region has 12 residues. Trimming pared 1 base from V and 8 bases from J, leaving 7 bases between. The CDR3 protein is CASSLPHEPQHF. The CDR3 region has the DNA TGTGCCAGCAGCTTGCCCCATGAGCCCCAGCATTTT.

This sequence joins TRBV30 and TRBJ2-5; D is uncertain. The end of the DNA is better explained by TRBJ2-7, so the J call may be wrong. The CDR3 is made up of 11 amino acids. Germline values: CDR1 GTSNPN, CDR2 SVGIG (reference sequence). The CDR3 sequence: CAGDTAYEQYF. The CDR3 DNA sequence: TGTGCCGGCGACACAGCCTACGAGCAGTACTTC.

The chain uses TRBV5-1 and TRBJ2-7; 8 positions agree with TRBD1. The V and J ends lost 0 bases and 3 bases, in that order; junction bases with no gene match: 5. Germline V gives CDR1 SGHRS, CDR2 YFSETQ. The CDR3 runs to 15 residues. The CDR3 protein is CASSLGQGLNYEQYF. The CDR3 coding sequence is TGCGCCAGCAGCTTGGGACAGGGGTTAAACTACGAGCAGTACTTC.

The chain has TRBV6-5 and TRBJ1-1; TRBD1 matches at 7 bases. Germline V gene sequence: CDR1 MNHEY, CDR2 SVGAGI. CDR3 length: 12 residues. With 6 bases clipped from V and 11 bases from J, the junction kept 9 bases outside the gene matches. The CDR3 sequence is CASSRTGLGAFF. CDR3 in DNA: TGTGCCAGCAGCCGGACAGGACTCGGGGCTTTCTTT.

This chain uses TRBV2 with TRBJ1-3; D unresolved. The CDR3 runs to 13 residues. CDR1 is SNHLY and CDR2 is FYNNEI in the germline V gene. The V gene lost 6 bases and the J gene lost 4 bases, with 10 bases spanning the gap. The CDR3 DNA sequence: TGTGCCAGCAGGTTAAGGTCCGGAAACACCATATATTTT. It yields the protein CASRLRSGNTIYF.

The rearrangement joins TRBV19 to TRBJ1-1; D unresolved. The V end was cut by 3 bases, the J end by 1 base, with 12 bases between. CDR3 length: 15 amino acids. Germline CDR1 is LNHDA and CDR2 is SQIVND (reference sequence). The CDR3 bases are TGTGCCAGTAGTATGGCCCCCGCAGGGAACACTGAAGCTTTCTTT. Translated: CASSMAPAGNTEAFF.

This clone turned up a few times. The rearrangement links TRBV12-5 to TRBJ1-5; no definite D call. From germline, CDR1 is LGHNT and CDR2 FRNRAP. CDR3 length: 12 amino acids. Trimming removed 0 bases from V and 3 bases from J, with 0 bases in between. CDR3 residues: CASGLVNQPQHF. DNA of the CDR3: TGTGCTAGTGGTTTGGTCAATCAGCCCCAGCATTTT. Full variable domain (remainder filled in from reference TRBV12-5 and TRBJ1-5): DARVTQTPRHKVTEMGQEVTMRCQPILGHNTVFWYRQTMMQGLELLAYFRNRAPLDDSGMPKDRFSAEMPDATLATLKIQPSEPRDSAVYFCASGLVNQPQHFGDGTRLSIL.

V is TRBV15 and J is TRBJ2-3; no clear D gene. CDR1 is LNHNV, CDR2 YYDKDF, per germline (reference sequence). The CDR3 extends over 14 amino acids. The ends were cut back, 1 base at V and 6 bases at J, with 11 bases in the middle. In DNA, the CDR3 is TGTGCCACCAGCAGAGCTCAAACCGACGATACGCAGTATTTT. It is translated as CATSRAQTDDTQYF.

The V and J genes are TRBV6-5 and TRBJ1-2; D may be TRBD1 (6 bases). V lost 10 bases, J lost 4 bases, and 16 bases lay in between. The CDR3 loop spans 13 amino acids. Germline CDR1 and CDR2: MNHEY and SVGAGI. CDR3 in amino acids: CATRKGGVYGYTF. DNA for the CDR3: TGTGCCACCCGAAAGGGGGGTGTCTATGGCTACACCTTC.